The 30 T cell receptor beta chains presented below share a single source sample, sequenced in a study of blood T cell repertoires in COVID-19. The repertoire was sequenced with immunoSEQ multiplex PCR; TCRdb's copy has only in-frame clones and lacks some. The sample holds 55,000 to 60,000 clones, 70% to 85% seen once. The sample comprised peripheral blood. These receptors originate from a man between 70 and 80 years old with active COVID-19.

The CDR3 region has the DNA TGTGCCAGCAGCTCTCCGGGGCAGGGGGCTGAAAAACTGTTTTTT. Protein: CASSSPGQGAEKLFF. The chain is built from TRBV11-2 and TRBJ1-4; 8 nucleotides line up with TRBD1. With V trimmed by 4 bases and J by 7 bases, 8 bases remained unmatched. From germline, CDR1 is SGHAT and CDR2 FQNNGV. This CDR3 has 15 residues. Full variable domain (rest looked up from reference TRBV11-2 and TRBJ1-4): EAGVAQSPRYKIIEKRQSVAFWCNPISGHATLYWYQQILGQGPKLLIQFQNNGVVDDSQLPKDRFSAERLKGVDSTLKIQPAKLEDSAVYLCASSSPGQGAEKLFFGSGTQLSVL.

This chain joins TRBV7-2 and TRBJ2-5; 10 bases are a match to TRBD2. Germline V gives CDR1 SGHTA, CDR2 FQGNSA. The ends lost 5 bases at V and 4 bases at J; junction bases unmatched: 13. The CDR3 runs to 17 residues. The CDR3 here is CASSMTSGLLRGETQYF. The CDR3 DNA reads as TGTGCCAGCAGCATGACTAGCGGGTTACTTCGCGGAGAGACCCAGTACTTC.

This clone was seen once. This sequence joins TRBV3-1 (or the pseudogene TRBV3-2) and TRBJ2-4; the match to TRBD2 covers 11 bases. Germline V gives CDR1 LGHDT, CDR2 YNNKEL (reference sequence). This CDR3 spans 15 amino acids. With V trimmed by 2 bases and J by 7 bases, 4 bases remained unmatched. The CDR3 sequence: CASSQTSGGGNIQYF. CDR3 nucleotide sequence: TGTGCCAGCAGCCAAACTAGCGGGGGAGGGAACATTCAGTACTTC.

The chain recombines TRBV12-5 with TRBJ2-7, with 9 bases matching TRBD1. V gave up 0 bases and J gave up 4 bases; unmatched junction bases: 1. Per the germline V gene, CDR1 is LGHNT and CDR2 is FRNRAP. The CDR3 runs 14 residues. The CDR3 sequence is CASGLVGQGYEQYF. The DNA for the CDR3 is TGTGCTAGTGGTTTGGTCGGACAGGGGTACGAGCAGTACTTC.

The V gene is TRBV11-2, the J gene TRBJ1-2, with a weak D call TRBD1 (6 bases). V was clipped by 5 bases and J by 4 bases, with 17 bases between them. This CDR3 is built from 15 residues. Germline V CDR1 and CDR2: SGHAT, FQNNGV. The CDR3 sequence: CASSPNNRAGYGYTF. DNA for the CDR3: TGTGCCAGCAGCCCGAATAACAGGGCAGGCTATGGCTACACCTTC.

The chain is built from TRBV7-2 and TRBJ2-7; TRBD1 matches at 9 bases. The ends lost 5 bases at V and 12 bases at J; junction bases unmatched: 8. The CDR3 length is 12 residues. Looked up from germline, CDR1 is SGHTA and CDR2 is FQGNSA. The CDR3 here is CASSPGQGMVYF. CDR3 sequence (DNA): TGTGCCAGCAGCCCGGGACAGGGTATGGTGTACTTC.

The V gene is TRBV19, the J gene TRBJ1-2; D is undetermined. V shed 0 bases and J shed 2 bases, with 4 bases lying between them. Germline CDR1 LNHDA, CDR2 SQIVND (reference sequence). This CDR3 spans 13 amino acids. DNA of the CDR3: TGTGCCAGTAGTATAGACAGGAACTATGGCTACACCTTC. This gives the protein CASSIDRNYGYTF.

The V and J genes are TRBV13 and TRBJ2-2; D is possibly TRBD1 (5 bases). The V and J ends lost 3 bases and 6 bases respectively, with 11 bases between them. Looked up from germline, CDR1 is PRHDT and CDR2 is FYEKMQ (reference sequence). The CDR3 covers 14 residues. For the CDR3, the DNA is TGTGCCAGCAGCTTGACAATAGGGGCCGGGGAGCTGTTTTTT. It is translated as CASSLTIGAGELFF.

The rearrangement uses TRBV3-1 (or the pseudogene TRBV3-2) and TRBJ1-1, with 7 bases aligning to TRBD1. The germline V gene encodes CDR1 LGHDT and CDR2 YNNKEL (reference sequence). V shed 2 bases, J shed 2 bases, and the junction held 2 bases outside the gene matches. The CDR3 is 14 residues long. Written as DNA, the CDR3 is TGTGCCAGCAGCCAAAGGGGGCTTAACACTGAAGCTTTCTTT. Its protein product is CASSQRGLNTEAFF.

This clone was seen just once. This chain uses TRBV5-1 with TRBJ2-7; 7 bases line up with TRBD1. The V segment lost 3 bases and the J segment 3 bases; nucleotides outside the gene matches: 9. CDR1 is SGHRS, CDR2 YFSETQ, per germline. The CDR3 is 15 amino acids. CDR3 protein: CASSWGTEAFYEQYF. The CDR3 DNA sequence: TGCGCCAGCAGCTGGGGGACAGAGGCCTTCTACGAGCAGTACTTC.

V is TRBV7-6 and J is TRBJ1-1; tentatively, D is TRBD1 (5 bases). The germline CDR1 and CDR2 sequences are SGHVS and FNYEAQ. V gave up 1 base and J gave up 1 base, with 10 bases separating them. The CDR3 sequence is 15 residues long. CDR3 loop: CASSLEHRPNTEAFF. CDR3 nucleotide sequence: TGTGCCAGCAGCTTAGAGCACAGGCCGAACACTGAAGCTTTCTTT.

The chain uses TRBV4-3 and TRBJ1-1, with 8 bases aligning to TRBD1. The CDR3 has 14 amino acids. CDR1 LGHNA and CDR2 YSLEER come from the germline V gene. Trimming removed 0 bases from V and 10 bases from J; junction bases left unmatched: 7. CDR3 region: CASSQDTVRGPAFF. In DNA form, the CDR3 reads TGCGCCAGCAGCCAAGACACCGTCAGGGGGCCAGCTTTCTTT.

This chain connects TRBV5-1 to TRBJ2-5; maybe TRBD2 (6 bases). Trimming took 4 bases from V and 5 from J, leaving 15 bases between them. In germline, CDR1 is SGHRS, CDR2 YFSETQ. There are 14 residues in the CDR3. CDR3 nucleotides: TGCGCCAGCAGCCGTAGGAGGGCCGATGAGACCCAGTACTTC. It yields the protein CASSRRRADETQYF. Based on the CDR3 plus reference TRBV5-1 and TRBJ2-5, the full variable domain is KAGVTQTPRYLIKTRGQQVTLSCSPISGHRSVSWYQQTPGQGLQFLFEYFSETQRNKGNFPGRFSGRQFSNSRSEMNVSTLELGDSALYLCASSRRRADETQYFGPGTRLLVL.

The chain joins TRBV28 to TRBJ2-1; D gene ambiguous. The length of the CDR3 is 15 residues. V lost 7 bases and J lost 2, with 15 bases in between. CDR1 MDHEN and CDR2 SYDVKM come from the germline V gene. The CDR3 coding sequence is TGTGCCAGCATACAAACAACCCCTCCCTACAATGAGCAGTTCTTC. As protein: CASIQTTPPYNEQFF.

The genes are TRBV7-2 and TRBJ2-2; TRBD2 might be the D (5 bases). From germline, CDR1 is SGHTA and CDR2 FQGNSA. The ends were cut back, 0 bases at V and 1 base at J, with 9 bases in the middle. The CDR3 covers 16 residues. The CDR3 reads CASSLARSGNTGELFF. The CDR3 DNA reads as TGTGCCAGCAGCTTAGCGAGGAGCGGGAACACCGGGGAGCTGTTTTTT.

This chain joins TRBV6-5 and TRBJ2-1, with 8 bases matching TRBD1. V dropped 6 bases and J dropped 5; count of bases not matched to a gene: 9. The CDR3 is made up of 15 amino acids. The germline CDR1 and CDR2 sequences are MNHEY and SVGAGI. CDR3 in DNA: TGTGCCAGCAGCTCACGGGACAGGAGTCACAATGAGCAGTTCTTC. Translating it yields CASSSRDRSHNEQFF.

The chain carries TRBV5-1 and TRBJ2-3; D uncertain. Germline values: CDR1 SGHRS, CDR2 YFSETQ. The CDR3 extends over 16 amino acids. The V and J ends lost 0 bases and 2 bases respectively, with 13 bases between them. CDR3 nucleotides: TGCGCCAGCAGCTTGGCCCAGGTTGGGCTCACAGATACGCAGTATTTT. Translated: CASSLAQVGLTDTQYF.

The CDR3, as DNA: TGTGCCAGCAGTTCCTGGGAGTCTAACTATGGCTACACCTTC. Translating gives CASSSWESNYGYTF. The chain has TRBV6-5 and TRBJ1-2; D gene unclear. The CDR3 extends over 14 amino acids. Trimming removed 4 bases at V and 0 bases at J, with 9 bases between. Germline-derived CDR1 and CDR2 are MNHEY and SVGAGI.

V and J are TRBV9 and TRBJ1-1, with D maybe TRBD1 (6 bases). The CDR3 totals 15 residues. The V end lost 3 bases, the J end lost 5 bases, and 17 bases lay between the germline ends. Germline CDR1 and CDR2: SGDLS and YYNGEE. CDR3 loop: CASSAGGLSGTEAFF. CDR3 bases: TGTGCCAGCAGCGCGGGGGGCTTGTCTGGAACTGAAGCTTTCTTT.

In its sample, this clone was seen once. The rearrangement links TRBV5-1 to TRBJ1-1; D call uncertain. This CDR3 is built from 13 residues. Looked up from germline, CDR1 is SGHRS and CDR2 is YFSETQ. Trimming took off 4 bases at V and 0 bases at J, with 7 bases between the two ends. CDR3 sequence reads: CASSPGVNTEAFF. DNA for the CDR3: TGCGCCAGCAGCCCGGGAGTGAACACTGAAGCTTTCTTT. The entire variable domain, with the rest obtained from reference TRBV5-1 and TRBJ1-1, is as follows: KAGVTQTPRYLIKTRGQQVTLSCSPISGHRSVSWYQQTPGQGLQFLFEYFSETQRNKGNFPGRFSGRQFSNSRSEMNVSTLELGDSALYLCASSPGVNTEAFFGQGTRLTVV.

The chain combines TRBV5-6 with TRBJ2-7; 9 positions agree with TRBD1. CDR1 and CDR2 from the germline V gene are SGHDT and YYEEEE. There are 14 residues in the CDR3. Trimming at V came to 4 bases and at J to 4 bases, leaving 6 bases not matched to a gene. The CDR3 here is CASSPDRGGYEQYF. Written as DNA, the CDR3 is TGTGCCAGCAGCCCCGACAGGGGGGGTTACGAGCAGTACTTC.

The chain couples TRBV5-1 to TRBJ2-1; D perhaps matches TRBD2 (6 bases). The CDR3 runs 13 residues. V was shortened by 3 bases and J by 7 bases, with 11 bases between the two germline ends. Germline CDR1 reads SGHRS; CDR2 reads YFSETQ. CDR3 sequence reads: CASSSHGGNEQFF. The CDR3 bases are TGCGCCAGCAGCTCCCATGGGGGGAATGAGCAGTTCTTC. The variable domain in full, with the rest retrieved from reference TRBV5-1 and TRBJ2-1, is KAGVTQTPRYLIKTRGQQVTLSCSPISGHRSVSWYQQTPGQGLQFLFEYFSETQRNKGNFPGRFSGRQFSNSRSEMNVSTLELGDSALYLCASSSHGGNEQFFGPGTRLTVL.

The CDR3 here is CASSLEGGGANNEQFF. DNA of the CDR3: TGCGCCAGCAGCTTGGAGGGCGGCGGGGCTAACAATGAGCAGTTCTTC. The chain is built from TRBV5-1 and TRBJ2-1; D possibly corresponds to TRBD2 (6 bases). The germline V gene has CDR1 SGHRS and CDR2 YFSETQ. V was trimmed by 0 bases and J by 5 bases, leaving 15 bases between them. This CDR3 has 16 amino acids.

This clone was observed a handful of times. The DNA of the CDR3 is TGTGCCAGCAGTTCCATTAGCGGCGGATACAATGAGCAGTTCTTC. It codes for CASSSISGGYNEQFF. V usage is TRBV11-2 and J usage is TRBJ2-1; D is perhaps TRBD2 (6 bases). Germline lookup yields CDR1 SGHAT and CDR2 FQNNGV. V was trimmed by 6 bases and J by 4 bases, leaving 16 bases between them. CDR3 length equals 15 residues.

V usage is TRBV5-6 and J usage is TRBJ1-5; TRBD1 aligns across 10 bases. Germline CDR1 SGHDT, CDR2 YYEEEE. This CDR3 region has 15 residues. V gave up 5 bases and J gave up 5 bases; unmatched junction bases: 7. The CDR3 sequence: CASSTGQGRYQPQHF. The DNA for the CDR3 is TGTGCCAGCAGTACGGGACAGGGGCGATATCAGCCCCAGCATTTT.

This rearrangement joins TRBV7-2 to TRBJ2-2, with a tentative D call TRBD2 (5 bases). Trimming left V 6 bases short and J 7 bases short, with 21 bases between. Looked up from germline, CDR1 is SGHTA and CDR2 is FQGNSA. The CDR3 extends over 16 amino acids. As DNA, the CDR3 is TGTGCCAGCAGTTCAATTACTCCCGATGAGGGCGGGGAGCTGTTTTTT. Protein: CASSSITPDEGGELFF.

J is TRBJ1-6 and V is TRBV6-2 or TRBV6-3; D might be TRBD1 (6 bases). Looked up from germline, CDR1 is MNHEY and CDR2 is SVGEGT. The CDR3 loop spans 14 amino acids. The V end lost 6 bases, the J end lost 14 bases, and 20 bases lay between the germline ends. CDR3 region: CASSDTRGPPTLHF. The CDR3 DNA reads as TGTGCCAGCAGCGACACCAGGGGTCCCCCTACCCTCCACTTT.

The chain is built from TRBV5-4 and TRBJ2-3; no definite D call. The CDR3 extends over 13 amino acids. Trimming shortened V by 4 bases and J by 6 bases, and 12 bases separated the two germline ends. Per the germline V gene, CDR1 is SGHNT and CDR2 is YYREEE (reference sequence). CDR3 protein: CASSPFSVDTQYF. In DNA form, the CDR3 reads TGTGCCAGCAGCCCGTTTTCAGTGGATACGCAGTATTTT. The complete variable domain, with remaining parts taken from reference TRBV5-4 and TRBJ2-3, reads ETGVTQSPTHLIKTRGQQVTLRCSSQSGHNTVSWYQQALGQGPQFIFQYYREEENGRGNFPPRFSGLQFPNYSSELNVNALELDDSALYLCASSPFSVDTQYFGPGTRLTVL.

The chain uses TRBV7-6 and TRBJ2-2; 9 nucleotides align to TRBD2. With 3 bases clipped from V and 4 bases from J, the junction kept 12 bases outside the gene matches. There are 18 residues in the CDR3. Looked up from germline, CDR1 is SGHVS and CDR2 is FNYEAQ. CDR3 region: CASSFLTPGLATTGELFF. Here the CDR3 DNA reads TGTGCCAGCAGCTTCCTCACTCCGGGACTAGCAACCACCGGGGAGCTGTTTTTT.

The chain is built from TRBV2 and TRBJ2-3, with 8 nucleotides matching TRBD1. This CDR3 contains 14 residues. J gave up 4 bases and V 6 bases, and 6 bases lay outside the gene matches. Germline CDR1 SNHLY, CDR2 FYNNEI. The CDR3 DNA reads as TGTGCCAGCAGCAAAGACAGGGGCCCAGATACGCAGTATTTT. Its protein product is CASSKDRGPDTQYF.